These 15 T cell receptor beta chains were all obtained from the same sample, sequenced in a study of cytomegalovirus exposure and HLA in healthy donors. This table comes from immunoSEQ multiplex PCR, and its TCRdb copy is limited to in-frame clones, with some not included. The sample yields about 64,000 clones, about 89% seen once. Source material: PBMCs. These receptors were collected from a woman aged 18-29 years in good health and CMV-seronegative.

The chain has TRBV7-3 and TRBJ2-7; tentatively, D is TRBD1 (6 bases). Germline loops: CDR1 SGHTA, CDR2 FQGTGA. V was shortened by 2 bases and J by 1 base, with 9 bases between the two germline ends. The CDR3 spans 14 residues. Here the CDR3 reads CASSLLDRSYEQYF. The CDR3, as DNA: TGTGCCAGCAGCTTACTGGACAGATCCTACGAGCAGTACTTC.

The J gene is TRBJ2-2, the V gene TRBV28; D unresolved. V was clipped by 5 bases and J by 0 bases, with 4 bases between them. CDR1 and CDR2 (germline): MDHEN, SYDVKM. The CDR3 contains 13 residues. The CDR3, as DNA: TGTGCCAGCAGTGACTCGAACACCGGGGAGCTGTTTTTT. Amino acid sequence: CASSDSNTGELFF. Combining the CDR3 with reference TRBV28 and TRBJ2-2 gives the whole variable domain DVKVTQSSRYLVKRTGEKVFLECVQDMDHENMFWYRQDPGLGLRLIYFSYDVKMKEKGDIPEGYSVSREKKERFSLILESASTNQTSMYLCASSDSNTGELFFGEGSRLTVL.

This chain connects TRBV5-8 to TRBJ1-2, with 9 bases identical to TRBD1. Germline lookup yields CDR1 SGHTS and CDR2 YDEGEE. The CDR3 totals 15 residues. V dropped 1 base and J dropped 3; count of bases not matched to a gene: 4. The DNA for the CDR3 is TGTGCCAGCAGCTTGCTGGGACAGGGAGACTATGGCTACACCTTC. It translates to CASSLLGQGDYGYTF.

The CDR3 reads CAWSLGAVGNTIYF. CDR3 bases: TGTGCCTGGAGTCTGGGGGCGGTTGGAAACACCATATATTTT. The genes are TRBV30 and TRBJ1-3, with D possibly TRBD1 on 6 matching bases. The CDR3 loop spans 14 amino acids. Germline values: CDR1 GTSNPN, CDR2 SVGIG (reference sequence). With 2 bases removed from V and 3 bases from J, the gap between germline ends came to 11 bases.

This clone showed up just once. The chain has TRBV28 and TRBJ2-7; D perhaps matches TRBD2 (6 bases). This CDR3 is 13 amino acids long. V lost 11 bases, J lost 5 bases, and 19 bases lay in between. Looked up from germline, CDR1 is MDHEN and CDR2 is SYDVKM. CDR3 DNA sequence: TGTGCCTGTTTAGCGGAAGGGAGGAACGAGCAGTACTTC. Amino acids: CACLAEGRNEQYF.

The chain couples TRBV7-2 to TRBJ2-3, with 12 bases matching TRBD1. The CDR3 sequence is 15 residues long. Germline loops: CDR1 SGHTA, CDR2 FQGNSA. V shed 5 bases and J 4 bases; nucleotides not matched to a gene: 4. CDR3 nucleotides: TGTGCCAGCAGCCTCGGGACAGGGGGCGCAGATACGCAGTATTTT. Amino acid sequence: CASSLGTGGADTQYF. Full variable domain (remainder filled in from reference TRBV7-2 and TRBJ2-3): GAGVSQSPSNKVTEKGKDVELRCDPISGHTALYWYRQSLGQGLEFLIYFQGNSAPDKSGLPSDRFSAERTGGSVSTLTIQRTQQEDSAVYLCASSLGTGGADTQYFGPGTRLTVL.

This chain connects TRBV5-1 to TRBJ2-7, with D possibly matching TRBD1 (6 bases). The CDR3 contains 14 residues. The V end was cut by 0 bases, the J end by 2 bases, with 9 bases between. Germline loops: CDR1 SGHRS, CDR2 YFSETQ. CDR3 DNA: TGCGCCAGCAGCTTGGATGGGACACCCTACGAGCAGTACTTC. Amino acid sequence: CASSLDGTPYEQYF.

The chain uses TRBV4-1 and TRBJ2-2; D not resolved. The CDR3 is made up of 17 amino acids. Germline CDR1 MGHRA, CDR2 YSYEKL. V lost 1 base, J lost 0 bases, and 12 bases lay in between. The CDR3 bases are TGCGCCAGCAGCCAAGGTAGATCCTTCGCGAACACCGGGGAGCTGTTTTTT. Residues: CASSQGRSFANTGELFF.

This chain links TRBV18 with TRBJ2-7, with 7 nucleotides matching TRBD1. CDR1 and CDR2 (germline): KGHSH, LQKENI. The V segment lost 5 bases and the J segment 2 bases; nucleotides outside the gene matches: 3. There are 13 residues in the CDR3. Here the CDR3 reads CASSNQGAYEQYF. In nucleotides, the CDR3 is TGTGCCAGCTCAAACCAGGGGGCCTACGAGCAGTACTTC.

The chain couples TRBV6-1 to TRBJ2-1, with D uncertain. There are 11 residues in the CDR3. Trimming pared 6 bases from V and 7 bases from J, leaving 7 bases between. The germline CDR1 and CDR2 sequences are MNHNS and SASEGT. The CDR3 here is CASRLKNEQFF. The CDR3 DNA reads TGTGCCAGCAGACTAAAAAATGAGCAGTTCTTC.

The chain is built from TRBV4-1 and TRBJ1-5, with D maybe TRBD1 (5 bases). CDR3 length: 16 residues. Germline V lookup: CDR1 MGHRA, CDR2 YSYEKL. The germline V and J ends were trimmed by 4 bases and 2 bases, with 15 bases remaining between them. The CDR3 loop reads CASSPSGLHRNQPQHF. The CDR3 DNA reads TGCGCCAGCAGCCCTTCAGGGCTACATCGCAATCAGCCCCAGCATTTT.

This clone came up a few times. The rearrangement links TRBV2 to TRBJ2-7; tentatively, D is TRBD1 (5 bases). Deletions cut 6 bases from V and 0 bases from J, with 15 bases between. Germline-derived CDR1 and CDR2 are SNHLY and FYNNEI. The CDR3 length is 15 residues. CDR3 sequence reads: CASSPGNRYSYEQYF. The CDR3 coding sequence is TGTGCCAGCAGCCCGGGTAACAGGTACTCCTACGAGCAGTACTTC.

The chain has TRBV18 and TRBJ1-4; D is possibly TRBD1 (6 bases). V lost 3 bases and J 8 bases, leaving 10 bases between the germline ends. The germline gives CDR1 KGHSH, CDR2 LQKENI. This CDR3 is built from 13 residues. The chain's CDR3 is CASSPPGEEKLFF. The DNA of the CDR3 is TGTGCCAGCTCACCCCCAGGGGAAGAAAAACTGTTTTTT. The full variable domain, in which reference TRBV18 and TRBJ1-4 provide the parts outside the CDR3, is NAGVMQNPRHLVRRRGQEARLRCSPMKGHSHVYWYRQLPEEGLKFMVYLQKENIIDESGMPKERFSAEFPKEGPSILRIQQVVRGDSAAYFCASSPPGEEKLFFGSGTQLSVL.

The V call is TRBV30, the J call TRBJ2-7; D is ambiguous. Germline V lookup: CDR1 GTSNPN, CDR2 SVGIG (reference sequence). V was cut by 2 bases and J by 3 bases, with 11 bases left in between. CDR3 size: 13 residues. The CDR3 here is CAWSLQSYYEQYF. The CDR3 DNA follows: TGTGCCTGGAGTTTACAGAGTTACTACGAGCAGTACTTC.

The CDR3 here is CASSLDRALTYEQYF. As DNA, the CDR3 is TGCGCCAGCAGCCTGGACAGGGCTCTAACCTACGAGCAGTACTTC. V and J are TRBV5-1 and TRBJ2-7, with TRBD1 identical over 8 bases. Germline V lookup: CDR1 SGHRS, CDR2 YFSETQ. The V segment lost 4 bases and the J segment 2 bases; nucleotides outside the gene matches: 8. The CDR3 has 15 amino acids.